The 31 T cell receptor delta chains below come from one sample, sequenced in a study of gamma-delta chains in newborns, infants, children. TCRdb called clones anew from the reads with CATT. The sample includes several thousand delta-chain clones, roughly 3.5% of them seen just once. Sequences were obtained from blood. These receptors were collected from a child who was a newborn, infant or young child, either healthy, febrile or measles-vaccinated (not recorded which).

Relative to its sample, this clone is medium-sized. The chain uses TRDV2 and TRDJ2, with unresolved D. The V gene lost 3 bases and the J gene lost 5 bases, with 24 bases spanning the gap. From germline, CDR1 is GEAIGNYY and CDR2 EKD. The CDR3 length is 18 residues. The CDR3, as DNA: TGTGCCTGTGACCCCTTAGGGTCCCGGGGCTTTGACACAGCACAACTCTTCTTT. It encodes CACDPLGSRGFDTAQLFF.

This clone was counted at least ten times. The chain uses TRDV2 and TRDJ1, with D perhaps matching TRDD3 (5 bases). V dropped 2 bases and J dropped 0 bases, with 12 bases sitting between them. CDR3 length equals 15 residues. Germline V gene sequence: CDR1 GEAIGNYY, CDR2 EKD. CDR3 DNA sequence: TGTGCCTGTGACAACGTGGGGAGGAACACCGATAAACTCATCTTT. Protein product: CACDNVGRNTDKLIF.

In its sample, this clone was seen a few times. The rearrangement links TRDV2 to TRDJ1, with 8 bases lining up with TRDD3. The length of the CDR3 is 15 residues. Germline V lookup: CDR1 GEAIGNYY, CDR2 EKD. V was pared by 2 bases and J by 4 bases, with 8 bases of the junction left unmatched. CDR3 DNA sequence: TGTGCCTGTGACAAGCCTGGGGATACAGGCGATAAACTCATCTTT. It yields the protein CACDKPGDTGDKLIF.

This sequence joins TRDV1 and TRDJ2, with D perhaps given as TRDD2 or TRDD3 (5 bases each). Here the J gene came from matching the DNA to germline, since TCRdb omits it. This CDR3 is 20 amino acids long. CDR1 and CDR2 from the germline V gene are TSWWSYY and QGS. Deletions cut 2 bases from V and 7 bases from J, with 29 bases between. The chain's CDR3 is CALGEGVSFFSLLGQAQLFF. DNA of the CDR3: TGTGCTCTTGGGGAAGGAGTTTCCTTTTTTTCTTTGCTGGGACAAGCACAACTCTTCTTT.

The chain couples TRDV1 to TRDJ1; possibly TRDD2 or TRDD3 for D (9 bases each). V lost 1 base and J 6 bases, leaving 30 bases between the germline ends. Germline V gene lookup returns CDR1 TSWWSYY and CDR2 QGS. The CDR3 is 20 amino acids. The CDR3 coding sequence is TGTGCTCTTGGGGAACCCTCCTCCTTCCTACGATCTGGGGGATCGAATAAACTCATCTTT. Amino acid sequence: CALGEPSSFLRSGGSNKLIF.

This clone was picked up many times. Here the CDR3 reads CACDTAGTGAESSWDTRQMFF. As DNA, the CDR3 is TGTGCCTGTGACACCGCGGGTACTGGGGCCGAGAGCTCCTGGGACACCCGACAGATGTTTTTC. The chain joins TRDV2 to TRDJ3; 7 bases are a match to TRDD3. CDR1 is GEAIGNYY, CDR2 EKD, per germline. J lost 0 bases, V lost 0 bases, and 13 bases had no gene match. This CDR3 is 21 amino acids long.

Remarks on this clone: The junction departs from germline at one end; a sequencing error may be responsible. The rearrangement links TRDV2 to TRDJ2; 9 bases are shared with TRDD3. The CDR3 spans 16 residues. Per germline, CDR1 GEAIGNYY and CDR2 EKD. The DNA of the CDR3 is TGTGCCTGCGACACCGTACTGGGGGATTTGACAGCACAACTCTTCTTT. This codes for CACDTVLGDLTAQLFF.

As concerns this clone: TCRdb shows a much larger clone's protein in place of this DNA's translation, and the two differ at residue 5, likely through a read error; the protein shown is translated from the DNA. The CDR3 region has the DNA TGTGCCTGTGACTCTGGGGGGCCATTCTCCTGGGACACCCGACAGATGTTTTTC. The encoded protein is CACDSGGPFSWDTRQMFF. V is TRDV2 and J is TRDJ3, with 7 bases matching TRDD3. Per germline, CDR1 GEAIGNYY and CDR2 EKD. The trim removed 3 bases at V and 0 bases at J, leaving 7 bases unmatched. This CDR3 region has 18 residues.

Sample share makes this clone large. Other nucleotide sequences in the sample specify the same CDR3. The V and J genes are TRDV2 and TRDJ1; TRDD3 agrees at 11 bases. V shed 2 bases, J shed 4 bases, and the junction held 5 bases outside the gene matches. The germline V gene has CDR1 GEAIGNYY and CDR2 EKD. There are 15 residues in the CDR3. Here the CDR3 reads CACDILGDSNDKLIF. The CDR3 DNA follows: TGTGCCTGTGACATACTGGGGGATAGTAACGATAAACTCATCTTT.

Comments on this clone: Other DNA sequences within the sample encode an identical CDR3. The chain joins TRDV2 to TRDJ3, with TRDD3 matching 7 bases. This CDR3 is 17 amino acids long. Trimming at V came to 3 bases and at J to 2 bases, leaving 6 bases not matched to a gene. Looked up from germline, CDR1 is GEAIGNYY and CDR2 is EKD. DNA for the CDR3: TGTGCCTGTGACTACTGGGGTATAACCTGGGACACCCGACAGATGTTTTTC. The encoded protein is CACDYWGITWDTRQMFF.

This clone came up a few times. This chain connects TRDV2 to TRDJ3; TRDD3 aligns across 10 bases. The CDR3 is made up of 20 amino acids. The V segment lost 3 bases and the J segment 0 bases; nucleotides outside the gene matches: 10. The germline V gene encodes CDR1 GEAIGNYY and CDR2 EKD. This CDR3 is CACDQVLGDHSSWDTRQMFF. The CDR3 DNA reads TGTGCCTGTGACCAGGTACTGGGGGATCATAGCTCCTGGGACACCCGACAGATGTTTTTC.

Only a few counts were recorded for this clone. Relative to the germline gene, one junction end is altered; a read error may explain this. Within the sample, other DNA sequences also encode this same CDR3. The gene calls are TRDV2 and TRDJ3; 7 bases are shared with TRDD3. From germline, CDR1 is GEAIGNYY and CDR2 EKD. The CDR3 has 20 amino acids. This CDR3 is CACDPVLGVARSWDTRQMFF. DNA for the CDR3: TGCGCCTGTGACCCTGTGCTGGGGGTCGCGCGCTCCTGGGACACCCGACAGATGTTTTTC.

Regarding this clone: The protein in this entry is translated from the DNA; at residue 12 it differs from the protein listed in TCRdb. The genes are TRDV2 and TRDJ1; TRDD3 aligns across 9 bases. CDR1 is GEAIGNYY and CDR2 is EKD in the germline V gene. The CDR3 extends over 16 amino acids. The CDR3 sequence is CACDLLGDGYTYKLIF. CDR3 bases: TGTGCCTGTGACTTACTGGGGGACGGGTACACCTATAAACTCATCTTT.

This clone is medium-sized within its sample. Just one base apart from a much larger clone, this may be a read error. J is TRDJ1 and V is TRDV2, with 13 bases fitting TRDD3. Germline CDR1 GEAIGNYY, CDR2 EKD. The trim removed 2 bases at V and 0 bases at J, leaving 2 bases unmatched. This CDR3 is 16 amino acids long. The CDR3 DNA follows: TGTGCCTGTGACATACTGGGGGATACGCACACCGATAAACTCATCTTT. Amino acid sequence: CACDILGDTHTDKLIF.

Only a few counts were recorded for this clone. Germline and junction disagree at one end, which may indicate a read error. The chain couples TRDV2 to TRDJ3; D may be TRDD3 (6 bases). This CDR3 is built from 18 residues. Germline lookup yields CDR1 GEAIGNYY and CDR2 EKD. The CDR3 sequence: CACDTAGYITWDTRQVFF. The CDR3, as DNA: TGTGCCTGTGACACCGCAGGATACATCACCTGGGACACCCGACAGGTGTTTTTC.

As regards this clone: A read error may account for a junction end that differs from germline. The identical CDR3 is also encoded by other nucleotide sequences in the sample. This chain joins TRDV2 and TRDJ2; 7 nucleotides agree with TRDD3. The germline gives CDR1 GEAIGNYY, CDR2 EKD. The CDR3 totals 15 residues. The CDR3 nucleotides read TGCGCCTGTGACATACTGGGGTCATCGACAGCACAACTCTTCTTT. As protein: CACDILGSSTAQLFF.

This clone appeared a few times. This is likely an artifact of a read error, given a far larger clone one base away. The chain joins TRDV2 to TRDJ3; TRDD3 aligns across 11 bases. The J segment lost 2 bases and the V segment lost 3 bases, leaving 5 bases of the junction unmatched. CDR3 length: 18 residues. Germline V gene data show CDR1 as GEAIGNYY and CDR2 as EKD. The CDR3 sequence is CACDAVLGDTWDTRQMFF. CDR3 in DNA: TGTGCCTGTGACGCCGTACTGGGGGATACCTGGGACACCCGACAGATGTTTTTC.

Worth noting for this clone: Other DNA sequences of this sample code for an identical CDR3. The V and J genes are TRDV2 and TRDJ3, with TRDD3 matching over 11 bases. The V gene's germline CDR1 is GEAIGNYY and CDR2 EKD. There are 19 residues in the CDR3. Trimming cost V 3 bases and J 0 bases; bases outside gene matches: 6. CDR3 nucleotides: TGTGCCTGTGACGTACTGGGGGATAAGAGCTCCTGGGACACCCGACAGATGTTTTTC. It encodes CACDVLGDKSSWDTRQMFF.

Concerning this clone itself: One junction end disagrees with the germline gene, perhaps due to a read error. Other nucleotide sequences in the sample specify the same CDR3. The chain combines TRDV2 with TRDJ3; D might be TRDD3 (6 bases). The CDR3 totals 18 residues. Germline-derived CDR1 and CDR2 are GEAIGNYY and EKD. Here the CDR3 reads CACDTGISSSWDTRQMFF. CDR3 coding DNA: TGCGCCTGTGACACCGGGATATCAAGCTCCTGGGACACCCGACAGATGTTTTTC.

Notes on this clone: A much bigger clone sits one base away, suggesting this may be a read error. V and J are TRDV2 and TRDJ2, with a weak D call TRDD3 (6 bases). V was cut by 3 bases and J by 4 bases, with 14 bases left in between. Per the germline V gene, CDR1 is GEAIGNYY and CDR2 is EKD. This CDR3 spans 15 amino acids. The CDR3 loop is CACDAVGASTAQLFF. DNA of the CDR3: TGTGCCTGTGACGCCGTGGGGGCCTCGACAGCACAACTCTTCTTT.

A remark on this clone: Other DNA sequences from this sample encode an identical CDR3 as well. The chain's CDR3 is CACDTVFGGYASWDTRQMFF. The CDR3 bases are TGTGCCTGTGACACCGTCTTTGGGGGATACGCCTCCTGGGACACCCGACAGATGTTTTTC. The chain uses TRDV2 and TRDJ3; 11 nucleotides line up with TRDD3. Trimming cost V 0 bases and J 0 bases; bases outside gene matches: 6. This CDR3 spans 20 amino acids. The germline V gene has CDR1 GEAIGNYY and CDR2 EKD.

This clone is medium-sized by share. The sample holds other DNA sequences that translate to the same CDR3. The chain employs TRDV2 and TRDJ3; the match to TRDD3 covers 9 bases. The V gene end was trimmed by 0 bases and the J gene end by 1 base; junction bases not matched to a gene: 9. CDR3 length: 20 amino acids. CDR1 and CDR2 from the germline V gene are GEAIGNYY and EKD. In DNA, the CDR3 is TGTGCCTGTGACACCGTGTCGAGGGGATACGGGTCCTGGGACACCCGACAGATGTTTTTC. Translating it yields CACDTVSRGYGSWDTRQMFF.

Concerning this clone itself: Possible read error: a much larger clone is one base away. The V gene is uncalled and the J gene is TRDJ3; the listed D gene, TRDD3, was not tested against the DNA. This CDR3 has 21 amino acids. In DNA form, the CDR3 reads TGTGCCCGTGACACTTCGTACTGGGGGACCGGTCGCTCCTGGGACACCCGACAGATGTTTTTC. It translates to CARDTSYWGTGRSWDTRQMFF.

This clone has just a few counts. Other DNA sequences in this sample translate to the same CDR3. DNA of the CDR3: TGTGCCTGTGACAGACTGGGGGATACTGATAAACTCATCTTT. Protein product: CACDRLGDTDKLIF. The V gene is TRDV2, the J gene TRDJ1, with 12 bases lining up with TRDD3. The junction had 2 bases not matched to a gene; V was cut back by 2 bases and J by 5 bases. Germline values: CDR1 GEAIGNYY, CDR2 EKD. The CDR3 loop spans 14 amino acids.

This clone was detected a few times. A read error is likely here: a far larger clone is one base away. The chain couples TRDV2 to TRDJ3, with 9 bases fitting TRDD3. This CDR3 is built from 19 residues. CDR1 GEAIGNYY and CDR2 EKD come from the germline V gene. The CDR3 is CACDKWGIYSSWGTRQMFF. CDR3 in DNA: TGTGCCTGTGACAAGTGGGGGATATATAGCTCCTGGGGCACCCGACAGATGTTTTTC.

Notes on this clone: Other DNA sequences in the sample encode the same CDR3. In DNA, the CDR3 is TGTGCCTGTGACACCCTACTAGGGGCGTTCAGCTCCTGGGACACCCGACAGATGTTTTTC. Translating gives CACDTLLGAFSSWDTRQMFF. The chain couples TRDV2 to TRDJ3, with D hard to call. V was clipped by 0 bases and J by 0 bases, with 17 bases between them. The CDR3 contains 20 residues. From germline, CDR1 is GEAIGNYY and CDR2 EKD.

By share of the sample, this clone is medium-sized. The rearrangement uses TRDV2 and TRDJ3, with 12 nucleotides matching TRDD3. V shed 0 bases and J 4 bases; nucleotides not matched to a gene: 9. This CDR3 has 20 amino acids. Germline V gene lookup returns CDR1 GEAIGNYY and CDR2 EKD. The DNA of the CDR3 is TGTGCCTGTGACACCCCCTGGGGGATACGCCAACATTGGGACACCCGACAGATGTTTTTC. Residues: CACDTPWGIRQHWDTRQMFF.

With respect to this clone: With a much larger clone just one base away, this may be a read error. This same CDR3 is encoded by further DNA sequences in the sample. The chain joins TRDV2 to TRDJ3; 8 bases are a match to TRDD3. This CDR3 contains 17 residues. The germline V gene encodes CDR1 GEAIGNYY and CDR2 EKD. The DNA of the CDR3 is TGTGCCTGTGACACCTGGGGATACTCCTGGGACACCCGACAGATGTTCTTC. Its protein is CACDTWGYSWDTRQMFF.

This clone has a handful of counts. A read error may account for a junction end that differs from germline. Other DNA sequences in the same sample also yield this CDR3. This chain links TRDV2 with TRDJ3, with 8 nucleotides matching TRDD3. Germline-derived CDR1 and CDR2 are GEAIGNYY and EKD. The CDR3 contains 18 residues. CDR3 sequence reads: CACDTGGFHSWDTRQMFF. CDR3 sequence (DNA): TGTGCCTGTGACACTGGGGGATTCCACTCCTGGGACACCCGGCAGATGTTTTTC.

This rearrangement joins TRDV2 to TRDJ3; 9 bases are a match to TRDD3. Per germline, CDR1 GEAIGNYY and CDR2 EKD. The CDR3 sequence is 19 residues long. V trimming: 5 bases; J trimming: 2 bases; junction bases outside the gene matches: 12. CDR3 residues: CACGPVLGETTWDTRQMFF. The DNA of the CDR3 is TGTGCCTGTGGTCCCGTACTGGGGGAGACTACCTGGGACACCCGACAGATGTTTTTC.

The V and J genes are TRDV2 and TRDJ3; 8 bases line up with TRDD3. The J gene, missing from TCRdb, was assigned here through DNA to germline matching. The CDR3 extends over 20 amino acids. Germline-derived CDR1 and CDR2 are GEAIGNYY and EKD. The V and J ends lost 3 bases and 2 bases, in that order; junction bases with no gene match: 14. CDR3 DNA sequence: TGTGCCTGTGACCCCCTATTCTGGGGGACCCCCACCTGGGACACCCGACAGATGTTTTTC. Translation: CACDPLFWGTPTWDTRQMFF.